This T cell receptor (beta chain) was recorded in a study of Graves' ophthalmopathy and Graves' hyperthyroidism. Study-level points and caveats: Blood contained most expanded thyroid clonotypes exceeding 0.001 frequency.

RNA transcripts were the template, and TCR beta CDR3 regions were amplified from them. HTBI primers primed a first-round RT-PCR, and a second-round multiplex PCR followed. TCRdb reanalysed the multiplex PCR reads using MiXCR and keeps one entry per CDR3 protein. The sample has about 590,000 distinct CDR3 sequences; approximately 35% are singletons. Exclusion applied to patients with other autoimmune diseases, uncontrolled infections, pregnancy or lactation. This clonotype was recorded many times. Its cognate antigen is unknown. Sequences were obtained from peripheral blood or thyroid tissue (not recorded which). This clonotype was obtained from an adult man with Graves' hyperthyroidism.

CDR3 in DNA: TGTGCCAGCAGCCAAGAACCAATCTACGAGCAGTACTTC. Protein product: CASSQEPIYEQYF. The rearrangement links TRBV14 to TRBJ2-7, with unresolved D. V gave up 0 bases and J gave up 3 bases, with 6 bases separating them. Germline V CDR1 and CDR2: SGHDN, FVKESK. The CDR3 length is 13 residues.